A single sample gave rise to the 22 T cell receptor beta chains below, sequenced in a study of blood T cell repertoires in COVID-19. Sequencing was performed with immunoSEQ multiplex PCR; in TCRdb, only in-frame clones are kept and a portion is missing. The table includes some 94,000 clones, roughly 87% detected once. The sample was peripheral blood. These receptors were collected from a woman aged 60 to 75 with COVID-19, enrolled during active disease.

The V gene is TRBV11-3, the J gene TRBJ2-7, with D possibly TRBD1 on 6 matching bases. Trimming pared 5 bases from V and 6 bases from J, leaving 20 bases between. The CDR3 extends over 15 amino acids. Germline CDR1 and CDR2: SGHNT and YENEEA. The CDR3 region has the DNA TGTGCCAGCAGCCCTGGTGGCTCAGGGGAACGCGAGCAGTACTTC. Amino acids: CASSPGGSGEREQYF.

CDR3 residues: CASSQDRASYEQYF. The CDR3 nucleotides are TGCGCCAGCAGCCAAGACAGGGCCTCCTACGAGCAGTACTTC. The chain has TRBV4-3 and TRBJ2-7; tentative D call: TRBD1 (5 bases). CDR1 and CDR2 from the germline V gene are LGHNA and YSLEER. Trimming took off 0 bases at V and 0 bases at J, with 6 bases between the two ends. This CDR3 contains 14 residues.

The genes are TRBV28 and TRBJ1-6; 8 positions agree with TRBD1. Trimming removed 5 bases from V and 7 bases from J; junction bases left unmatched: 7. Germline V gene lookup returns CDR1 MDHEN and CDR2 SYDVKM. The CDR3 is made up of 15 amino acids. In DNA, the CDR3 is TGTGCCAGCAGTCTACGGGACAGGTTAAATTCACCCCTCCACTTT. As protein: CASSLRDRLNSPLHF.

The chain uses TRBV3-1 (or the pseudogene TRBV3-2) and TRBJ2-3, with D possibly TRBD2 on 7 matching bases. From germline, CDR1 is LGHDT and CDR2 YNNKEL (reference sequence). The V end was cut by 4 bases, the J end by 3 bases, with 14 bases between. CDR3 length: 15 residues. This CDR3 is CASSRIGGGTDTQYF. The CDR3 DNA is TGTGCCAGCAGCCGAATAGGGGGGGGTACAGATACGCAGTATTTT.

The chain combines TRBV19 with TRBJ1-5, with 9 nucleotides matching TRBD1. Trimming cost V 9 bases and J 0 bases; bases outside gene matches: 9. The V gene's germline CDR1 is LNHDA and CDR2 SQIVND (reference sequence). CDR3 size: 16 residues. The CDR3 loop reads CARTPTTGGSNQPQHF. The CDR3 nucleotides read TGTGCCAGAACCCCCACGACAGGGGGTAGCAATCAGCCCCAGCATTTT.

V gene TRBV6-5 combines with J gene TRBJ1-2, with D perhaps matching TRBD1 (6 bases). The CDR3 length is 13 residues. V lost 5 bases to trimming and J lost 5 bases, with 12 bases between them. Germline V lookup: CDR1 MNHEY, CDR2 SVGAGI. For the CDR3, the DNA is TGTGCCAGCAGTAGGACAGTCGGATATGGCTACACCTTC. Amino acid sequence: CASSRTVGYGYTF.

The chain employs TRBV30 and TRBJ1-6, with unresolved D. This CDR3 has 14 residues. V lost 2 bases to trimming and J lost 8 bases, with 13 bases between them. Looked up from germline, CDR1 is GTSNPN and CDR2 is SVGIG (reference sequence). The CDR3 protein is CAWSLAGIYSPLHF. The CDR3 DNA reads as TGTGCCTGGAGTTTGGCCGGGATATATTCACCCCTCCACTTT.

The chain joins TRBV5-1 to TRBJ1-2; TRBD1 aligns across 9 bases. J gave up 7 bases and V 1 base, and 17 bases lay outside the gene matches. Germline values: CDR1 SGHRS, CDR2 YFSETQ. This CDR3 is 18 amino acids long. CDR3: CASSLTFMGQGAIGGYTF. Here the CDR3 DNA reads TGCGCCAGCAGCTTGACATTTATGGGACAGGGTGCTATCGGTGGCTACACCTTC.

The genes are TRBV6-4 and TRBJ2-5; 11 bases agree with TRBD2. The CDR3 has 15 residues. The germline gives CDR1 MRHNA, CDR2 SNTAGT. The V gene end was trimmed by 3 bases and the J gene end by 1 base; junction bases not matched to a gene: 1. CDR3 DNA sequence: TGTGCCAGCAGTGAAGGGACTAGCGGCCAAGAGACCCAGTACTTC. It codes for CASSEGTSGQETQYF.

This sequence joins TRBV29-1 and TRBJ1-4, with D tentatively TRBD1 (5 bases). The V end was cut by 4 bases, the J end by 8 bases, with 14 bases between. Germline values: CDR1 SQVTM, CDR2 ANQGSEA. The CDR3 runs 13 residues. CDR3 sequence reads: CSVGQGIGEKLFF. The CDR3 DNA reads TGCAGCGTTGGGCAGGGAATTGGCGAAAAACTGTTTTTT.

The CDR3 region has the DNA TGTGCCAGCAGCACCGGGACTAGCGGGGGCAGGGGAGAGACCCAGTACTTC. Its protein product is CASSTGTSGGRGETQYF. The gene calls are TRBV11-2 and TRBJ2-5; 14 bases are shared with TRBD2. The CDR3 spans 17 residues. V gave up 5 bases and J gave up 4 bases; unmatched junction bases: 9. Germline V gene data show CDR1 as SGHAT and CDR2 as FQNNGV.

The rearrangement links TRBV6-1 to TRBJ2-5; 9 nucleotides align to TRBD2. The V gene's germline CDR1 is MNHNS and CDR2 SASEGT. The junction had 5 bases not matched to a gene; V was cut back by 1 base and J by 5 bases. This CDR3 is 15 amino acids long. For the CDR3, the DNA is TGTGCCAGCAGTGAAGTGGCGCTAGCGGGGGAGACCCAGTACTTC. Protein product: CASSEVALAGETQYF.

The chain recombines TRBV2 with TRBJ2-1; D is unresolved. Trimming removed 6 bases at V and 8 bases at J, with 11 bases between. The CDR3 extends over 12 amino acids. CDR1 SNHLY and CDR2 FYNNEI come from the germline V gene. CDR3 DNA sequence: TGTGCCAGCAGGTCGGGTGGCCATGAGCAGTTCTTC. Translation: CASRSGGHEQFF.

The chain joins TRBV6-5 to TRBJ1-2, with 10 bases matching TRBD1. The CDR3 contains 13 residues. Per germline, CDR1 MNHEY and CDR2 SVGAGI. J was trimmed by 5 bases and V by 6 bases; bases with no gene match: 3. As DNA, the CDR3 is TGTGCCAGCAGCTGGACAGGGGGTTATGGCTACACCTTC. Protein sequence: CASSWTGGYGYTF.

In its sample, this clone was seen a few times. CDR3 loop: CASMQARGSSTEAFF. The CDR3 DNA is TGTGCCAGCATGCAGGCCAGGGGGTCCAGCACTGAAGCTTTCTTT. The chain joins TRBV21-1 to TRBJ1-1; the table's D call TRBD1 went unverified against the DNA. TRBV21-1 is assigned pseudogene status. The CDR3 consists of 15 residues.

V usage is TRBV18 and J usage is TRBJ2-5; 12 bases line up with TRBD1. V was pared by 3 bases and J by 7 bases, with 9 bases of the junction left unmatched. CDR3 length: 16 amino acids. The germline CDR1 and CDR2 sequences are KGHSH and LQKENI. This chain's CDR3 is CASSPIPGQGAGTQYF. For the CDR3, the DNA is TGTGCCAGCTCACCCATTCCGGGACAGGGGGCTGGGACCCAGTACTTC.

J is TRBJ1-1 and V is TRBV21-1; the D call in the table, TRBD1, was not verified against the DNA. TRBV21-1 is a documented pseudogene. CDR3 size: 14 residues. The CDR3 nucleotides are TGTGCCAGCGGGGACTGGGACAGGGGGCGTTTGGCTTTCTTT. Protein: CASGDWDRGRLAFF.

This chain joins TRBV29-1 and TRBJ1-6; a possible D gene is TRBD1 (6 bases). CDR1 is SQVTM and CDR2 is ANQGSEA in the germline V gene. Trimming shortened V by 7 bases and J by 7 bases, and 14 bases separated the two germline ends. The CDR3 sequence is 13 residues long. The CDR3 reads CSAGEGGNSPLHF. The CDR3 DNA reads as TGCAGCGCCGGCGAGGGGGGAAATTCACCCCTCCACTTT.

This chain uses TRBV4-3 with TRBJ2-7; possible D gene TRBD1, 6 bases. The V gene lost 0 bases and the J gene lost 0 bases, with 15 bases spanning the gap. Germline V gives CDR1 LGHNA, CDR2 YSLEER. This CDR3 region has 17 residues. CDR3 bases: TGCGCCAGCAGCCAAGAAGGGGTTACAGGGACCTCCTACGAGCAGTACTTC. Residues: CASSQEGVTGTSYEQYF.

The CDR3 nucleotides are TGTGCCAGCAGCAAATCTTACAGTAACTATGGCTACACCTTC. Protein product: CASSKSYSNYGYTF. The rearrangement joins TRBV21-1 to TRBJ1-2; the DNA was not used to check the table's D call, TRBD1. TRBV21-1 represents a pseudogene. This CDR3 spans 14 amino acids.

The chain carries TRBV6-7 and TRBJ1-5; 10 bases are shared with TRBD1. TRBV6-7 is an open reading frame, and its role is uncertain. The V segment lost 6 bases and the J segment 4 bases; nucleotides outside the gene matches: 6. CDR3 size: 15 residues. The CDR3 DNA reads TGTGCCAGCAGAATAAGGGACAGGGGTAATCAGCCCCAGCATTTT. The encoded protein is CASRIRDRGNQPQHF.

The rearrangement joins TRBV21-1 to TRBJ2-7; the table gives TRBD1 as D, unverified against the DNA. TRBV21-1 is labeled a pseudogene. The CDR3 is 16 amino acids. The CDR3, as DNA: TGTGCCAGCAGCAAAGCCCGGGACAGGGAGCTGTACGAGCAGTACTTC. Its translation is CASSKARDRELYEQYF.